The 13 T cell receptor beta chains below all came from one sample that was sequenced in a study of blood T cell repertoires in COVID-19. The table came from immunoSEQ multiplex PCR; TCRdb's copy has only in-frame clones and leaves some out. The data hold 50,000 to 65,000 clones, with 88% observed a single time. Sequenced material: peripheral blood. These receptors all come from a man aged 65 to 85 with acute or convalescent COVID-19.

This sequence joins TRBV15 and TRBJ1-5, with D maybe TRBD1 (6 bases). The CDR3 is 16 amino acids. Trimming pared 5 bases from V and 4 bases from J, leaving 18 bases between. Per the germline V gene, CDR1 is LNHNV and CDR2 is YYDKDF (reference sequence). This CDR3 reads CATSAKQGIRNQPQHF. The CDR3 coding sequence is TGTGCCACCAGCGCAAAACAGGGAATCCGGAATCAGCCCCAGCATTTT.

V is TRBV6-6 and J is TRBJ2-3; TRBD2 matches at 16 bases. Germline V gene data show CDR1 as MNHNY and CDR2 as SVGAGI (reference sequence). There are 15 residues in the CDR3. Unmatched junction bases numbered 5, after V lost 7 bases and J lost 7 bases. The CDR3 sequence is CASTMGLAGGNTQYF. CDR3 nucleotides: TGTGCCAGCACAATGGGACTAGCGGGGGGGAATACGCAGTATTTT.

V and J are TRBV5-6 and TRBJ2-5, with TRBD2 matching 15 bases. Trimming took 2 bases from V and 5 from J; bases not matched to a gene: 1. Germline CDR1 SGHDT, CDR2 YYEEEE. CDR3 length: 15 amino acids. The chain's CDR3 is CASSFGLAGGETQYF. As DNA, the CDR3 is TGTGCCAGCAGCTTCGGACTAGCGGGAGGGGAGACCCAGTACTTC. The entire variable domain, with the rest obtained from reference TRBV5-6 and TRBJ2-5, is as follows: DAGVTQSPTHLIKTRGQQVTLRCSPKSGHDTVSWYQQALGQGPQFIFQYYEEEERQRGNFPDRFSGHQFPNYSSELNVNALLLGDSALYLCASSFGLAGGETQYFGPGTRLLVL.

The chain links TRBV7-9 to TRBJ1-2, with D maybe TRBD1 (5 bases). Germline V gene data show CDR1 as SEHNR and CDR2 as FQNEAQ (reference sequence). V was pared by 0 bases and J by 5 bases, with 16 bases between. The CDR3 length is 16 residues. CDR3 sequence reads: CASSLAAGGAGYGYTF. The CDR3 bases are TGTGCCAGCAGCTTAGCGGCCGGCGGGGCAGGGTATGGCTACACCTTC. The full variable domain, completed using reference TRBV7-9 and TRBJ1-2, is DTGVSQNPRHKITKRGQNVTFRCDPISEHNRLYWYRQTLGQGPEFLTYFQNEAQLEKSRLLSDRFSAERPKGSFSTLEIQRTEQGDSAMYLCASSLAAGGAGYGYTFGSGTRLTVV.

The rearrangement links TRBV7-9 to TRBJ1-2; the D is unclear. Trimming took 1 base from V and 7 from J, leaving 10 bases between them. Per germline, CDR1 SEHNR and CDR2 FQNEAQ (reference sequence). The CDR3 is made up of 13 amino acids. The CDR3 spells CASSLGQERGYTF. The CDR3 DNA reads TGTGCCAGCAGCTTAGGGCAGGAACGTGGCTACACCTTC.

V is TRBV7-2 and J is TRBJ2-1, with TRBD2 matching over 12 bases. This CDR3 region has 16 residues. The germline V gene encodes CDR1 SGHTA and CDR2 FQGNSA. J lost 9 bases, V lost 1 base, and 7 bases had no gene match. This chain's CDR3 is CASSLGSSGGVLEQFF. The CDR3 bases are TGTGCCAGCAGCTTAGGGTCTAGCGGGGGGGTACTTGAGCAGTTCTTC.

This clone was counted ten times or more. V usage is TRBV4-2 and J usage is TRBJ2-7; 7 bases are a match to TRBD2. The CDR3 spans 18 residues. Germline trimming cut 0 bases from V and 5 bases from J; bases unmatched to any gene: 16. In germline, CDR1 is LGHNA, CDR2 YNFKEQ. The CDR3 nucleotides read TGTGCCAGCAGCCAAGACTTGCGGGAGTACGGTTACATTAACGAGCAGTACTTC. Translation gives CASSQDLREYGYINEQYF.

The V and J genes are TRBV5-5 and TRBJ1-1; 7 bases match TRBD1. The CDR3 is made up of 11 amino acids. Trimming cost V 3 bases and J 11 bases; bases outside gene matches: 4. Per germline, CDR1 SGHKS and CDR2 YYEKEE (reference sequence). CDR3 region: CASSSGQVAFF. The CDR3 nucleotides read TGTGCCAGCAGCTCAGGACAGGTCGCTTTCTTT. Based on the CDR3 plus reference TRBV5-5 and TRBJ1-1, the full variable domain is DAGVTQSPTHLIKTRGQQVTLRCSPISGHKSVSWYQQVLGQGPQFIFQYYEKEERGRGNFPDRFSARQFPNYSSELNVNALLLGDSALYLCASSSGQVAFFGQGTRLTVV.

The rearrangement links TRBV7-3 to TRBJ2-3; TRBD2 matches 9 bases. J was trimmed by 7 bases and V by 5 bases; bases with no gene match: 10. This CDR3 region has 15 residues. Per germline, CDR1 SGHTA and CDR2 FQGTGA. The CDR3 sequence: CASSPTSGPMYTQYF. For the CDR3, the DNA is TGTGCCAGCAGCCCGACTAGCGGACCTATGTATACGCAGTATTTT.

The chain carries TRBV19 and TRBJ1-4, with 10 bases that match TRBD1. The CDR3 is 15 residues long. CDR1 and CDR2 from the germline V gene are LNHDA and SQIVND (reference sequence). V lost 6 bases, J lost 7 bases, and 8 bases stayed unmatched. The CDR3 loop reads CASSLRTGGGEKLFF. CDR3 DNA sequence: TGTGCCAGTAGCCTCCGGACAGGGGGAGGTGAAAAACTGTTTTTT.

The CDR3 DNA is TGTGCCAGCAGTTTAGGGGGTCCTGAAGCTTTCTTT. Translation gives CASSLGGPEAFF. The V gene is TRBV6-2 or TRBV6-3, the J gene TRBJ1-1, with a tentative D call TRBD1 (6 bases). V lost 4 bases, J lost 6 bases, and 9 bases lay in between. The CDR3 loop spans 12 amino acids. CDR1 and CDR2 (germline): MNHEY, SVGEGT.

This clone came up once. The rearrangement uses TRBV3-1 (or the pseudogene TRBV3-2) and TRBJ1-4; TRBD1 might be the D (6 bases). V was trimmed by 4 bases and J by 4 bases, leaving 10 bases between them. The germline V gene encodes CDR1 LGHDT and CDR2 YNNKEL (reference sequence). The CDR3 totals 14 residues. For the CDR3, the DNA is TGTGCCAGCAGCCCTCGGACAGATAATGAAAAACTGTTTTTT. Its translation is CASSPRTDNEKLFF.

The J gene is TRBJ2-2, the V gene TRBV7-2; 12 bases align to TRBD1. The junction had 11 bases not matched to a gene; V was cut back by 5 bases and J by 1 base. Germline V gives CDR1 SGHTA, CDR2 FQGNSA. This CDR3 spans 19 amino acids. The DNA for the CDR3 is TGTGCCAGCAGCCCCGCTCCGGGACAGGGGGCTTGGAACACCGGGGAGCTGTTTTTT. As protein: CASSPAPGQGAWNTGELFF.